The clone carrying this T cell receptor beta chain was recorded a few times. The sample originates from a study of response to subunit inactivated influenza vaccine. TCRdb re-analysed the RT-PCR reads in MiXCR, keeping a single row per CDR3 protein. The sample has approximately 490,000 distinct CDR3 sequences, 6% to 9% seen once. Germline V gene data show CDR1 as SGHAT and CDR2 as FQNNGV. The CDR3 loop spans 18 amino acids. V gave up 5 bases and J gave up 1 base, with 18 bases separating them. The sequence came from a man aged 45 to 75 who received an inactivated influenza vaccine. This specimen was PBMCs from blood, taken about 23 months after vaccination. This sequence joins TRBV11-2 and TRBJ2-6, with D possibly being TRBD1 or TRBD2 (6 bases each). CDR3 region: CASSALGGIGSGANVLTF. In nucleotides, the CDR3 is TGTGCCAGCAGCGCTCTAGGGGGGATCGGGTCTGGGGCCAACGTCCTGACTTTC.